The 30 T cell receptor beta chains listed next were all sequenced from one sample in a study of blood T cell repertoires in COVID-19. Repertoires were generated with immunoSEQ multiplex PCR, while TCRdb's copy carries only in-frame clones and drops some. Found here are about 260,000 clones, around 87% of them singletons; the top ten hold about 2.1%. Sequencing was done on a sample of peripheral blood. These receptor sequences come from a woman between 50 and 59 years old with acute or convalescent COVID-19.

The gene calls are TRBV19 and TRBJ2-2; 8 bases are a match to TRBD2. The CDR3 spans 15 residues. V trimming: 5 bases; J trimming: 5 bases; junction bases outside the gene matches: 7. The germline CDR1 and CDR2 sequences are LNHDA and SQIVND (reference sequence). Written as DNA, the CDR3 is TGTGCCAGTAGTCAAGGACTAGCAGGGACCGGGGAGCTGTTTTTT. It translates to CASSQGLAGTGELFF.

The chain carries TRBV9 and TRBJ1-1, with 8 bases that match TRBD1. With 4 bases clipped from V and 2 bases from J, the junction kept 4 bases outside the gene matches. Per the germline V gene, CDR1 is SGDLS and CDR2 is YYNGEE. This CDR3 is built from 14 residues. CDR3 in DNA: TGTGCCAGCAGCACAGACAGGGGAAACACTGAAGCTTTCTTT. This gives the protein CASSTDRGNTEAFF.

The rearrangement uses TRBV18 and TRBJ1-2; D may be TRBD1 (5 bases). Germline V gives CDR1 KGHSH, CDR2 LQKENI. Trimming removed 6 bases from V and 8 bases from J, with 13 bases in between. This CDR3 region has 12 residues. CDR3 amino acids: CASSLTEGGYTF. The CDR3 region has the DNA TGTGCCAGCTCGCTGACGGAGGGGGGCTACACCTTC.

The chain's CDR3 is CASSLPSTDTQYF. As DNA, the CDR3 is TGTGCCAGCAGTTTACCGAGCACAGATACGCAGTATTTT. V gene TRBV28 combines with J gene TRBJ2-3, with D unclear. From germline, CDR1 is MDHEN and CDR2 SYDVKM. The ends were cut back, 2 bases at V and 0 bases at J, with 3 bases in the middle. The CDR3 has 13 residues.

The chain is built from TRBV6-5 and TRBJ2-2, with D possibly TRBD1 on 6 matching bases. The V gene lost 8 bases and the J gene lost 1 base, with 8 bases spanning the gap. This CDR3 has 13 amino acids. CDR1 is MNHEY and CDR2 is SVGAGI in the germline V gene. The CDR3 sequence: CASVTGNTGELFF. DNA of the CDR3: TGTGCCAGCGTGACAGGGAACACCGGGGAGCTGTTTTTT.

This clone was detected once. This chain joins TRBV7-2 and TRBJ2-1, with 10 bases fitting TRBD2. CDR3 length: 16 residues. Germline CDR1 SGHTA, CDR2 FQGNSA. The ends lost 4 bases at V and 3 bases at J; junction bases unmatched: 6. The CDR3 here is CASSSLAGAFYNEQFF. CDR3 in DNA: TGTGCCAGCAGCTCCCTAGCGGGGGCCTTCTACAATGAGCAGTTCTTC.

CDR3 coding DNA: TGTGCCAGCAGTTTGGGGGGACTTAATTCACCCCTCCACTTT. Translating gives CASSLGGLNSPLHF. J is TRBJ1-6 and V is TRBV28; perhaps TRBD1 as D (5 bases). Germline V CDR1 and CDR2: MDHEN, SYDVKM. The CDR3 length is 14 residues. The ends were cut back, 3 bases at V and 6 bases at J, with 9 bases in the middle.

The chain uses TRBV5-5 and TRBJ1-5, with a weak D call TRBD1 (6 bases). V was shortened by 0 bases and J by 6 bases, with 7 bases between the two germline ends. Germline values: CDR1 SGHKS, CDR2 YYEKEE (reference sequence). The CDR3 has 13 amino acids. CDR3: CASSLDRVQPQHF. CDR3 nucleotide sequence: TGTGCCAGCAGCTTGGACAGGGTTCAGCCCCAGCATTTT. The full variable domain, rest sourced from reference TRBV5-5 and TRBJ1-5, is DAGVTQSPTHLIKTRGQQVTLRCSPISGHKSVSWYQQVLGQGPQFIFQYYEKEERGRGNFPDRFSARQFPNYSSELNVNALLLGDSALYLCASSLDRVQPQHFGDGTRLSIL.

The chain is built from TRBV4-3 and TRBJ1-2; D not certain. V lost 4 bases, J lost 1 base, and 19 bases lay in between. The CDR3 loop spans 17 amino acids. Looked up from germline, CDR1 is LGHNA and CDR2 is YSLEER. The CDR3: CASSLTEAAGLNYGYTF. In nucleotides, the CDR3 is TGCGCCAGCAGCCTAACCGAGGCGGCAGGACTTAACTATGGCTACACCTTC.

The chain carries TRBV7-4 and TRBJ2-2; the D gene is possibly TRBD2 (7 bases). The V gene's germline CDR1 is SGHVT and CDR2 SQSDAQ. V lost 6 bases and J lost 5, with 25 bases in between. The CDR3 loop spans 18 amino acids. CDR3 sequence reads: CASSTGRGRAGRTGELFF. The CDR3 DNA sequence: TGTGCCAGCAGTACGGGTAGGGGGAGGGCCGGTAGGACCGGGGAGCTGTTTTTT. Supplemented by reference TRBV7-4 and TRBJ2-2, the full variable domain reads GAGVSQSPRYKVAKRGRDVALRCDSISGHVTLYWYRQTLGQGSEVLTYSQSDAQRDKSGRPSGRFSAERPERSVSTLKIQRTEQGDSAVYLCASSTGRGRAGRTGELFFGEGSRLTVL.

This chain joins TRBV7-2 and TRBJ1-5; 7 bases align to TRBD1. Germline values: CDR1 SGHTA, CDR2 FQGNSA. The CDR3 contains 12 residues. V lost 5 bases to trimming and J lost 7 bases; unmatched junction nucleotides: 2. CDR3 bases: TGTGCCAGCAGCCGCAGGGGGCAGCCCCAGCATTTT. Translated: CASSRRGQPQHF. Filled out from reference TRBV7-2 and TRBJ1-5, the complete variable domain reads GAGVSQSPSNKVTEKGKDVELRCDPISGHTALYWYRQSLGQGLEFLIYFQGNSAPDKSGLPSDRFSAERTGGSVSTLTIQRTQQEDSAVYLCASSRRGQPQHFGDGTRLSIL.

This clone was counted a few times. The V gene is TRBV5-1, the J gene TRBJ2-5, with 7 bases matching TRBD1. This CDR3 is built from 15 residues. V was clipped by 4 bases and J by 4 bases; unmatched bases: 10. Germline CDR1 reads SGHRS; CDR2 reads YFSETQ. The CDR3 spells CASSIGQVVGETQYF. The CDR3 DNA follows: TGCGCCAGCAGCATAGGACAGGTCGTTGGAGAGACCCAGTACTTC.

V and J are TRBV18 and TRBJ2-1; 14 bases map to TRBD2. The CDR3 covers 20 residues. The V segment lost 1 base and the J segment 0 bases; nucleotides outside the gene matches: 8. Looked up from germline, CDR1 is KGHSH and CDR2 is LQKENI. CDR3 bases: TGTGCCAGCTCACCACTCCCGGGACTAGCGGGAGATCACTCCTACAATGAGCAGTTCTTC. It translates to CASSPLPGLAGDHSYNEQFF. The variable domain in full, completed from reference TRBV18 and TRBJ2-1, reads NAGVMQNPRHLVRRRGQEARLRCSPMKGHSHVYWYRQLPEEGLKFMVYLQKENIIDESGMPKERFSAEFPKEGPSILRIQQVVRGDSAAYFCASSPLPGLAGDHSYNEQFFGPGTRLTVL.

The chain couples TRBV11-2 to TRBJ1-2; tentatively, D is TRBD1 (5 bases). The V end lost 4 bases, the J end lost 1 base, and 13 bases lay between the germline ends. The CDR3 contains 15 residues. Germline V gives CDR1 SGHAT, CDR2 FQNNGV. The CDR3 here is CASSSSRGGNYGYTF. The CDR3 nucleotides are TGTGCCAGCAGCTCCTCTCGGGGGGGTAACTATGGCTACACCTTC.

The V and J genes are TRBV12-3 or TRBV12-4 and TRBJ1-1; D is unclear. CDR3 length equals 12 residues. V was pared by 5 bases and J by 5 bases, with 9 bases between. CDR3 region: CASSPTRTEAFF. In DNA, the CDR3 is TGTGCCAGCAGTCCCACGAGGACTGAAGCTTTCTTT.

This chain links TRBV18 with TRBJ2-7; 8 bases fit TRBD1. The germline V gene encodes CDR1 KGHSH and CDR2 LQKENI. V shed 6 bases, J shed 0 bases, and the junction held 4 bases outside the gene matches. The CDR3 runs 14 residues. As DNA, the CDR3 is TGTGCCAGCTCCCCGACAGGGGCCTCCTACGAGCAGTACTTC. Its protein product is CASSPTGASYEQYF.

The J gene is TRBJ1-6, the V gene TRBV3-1 (or the pseudogene TRBV3-2), with unresolved D. Germline V gene lookup returns CDR1 LGHDT and CDR2 YNNKEL (reference sequence). This CDR3 spans 17 amino acids. V was clipped by 0 bases and J by 7 bases, with 16 bases between them. The CDR3 spells CASSQDREGYANSPLHF. CDR3 nucleotide sequence: TGTGCCAGCAGCCAAGATAGGGAGGGATATGCGAATTCACCCCTCCACTTT.

The V call is TRBV28, the J call TRBJ2-2; 13 nucleotides line up with TRBD2. CDR1 and CDR2 (germline): MDHEN, SYDVKM. The CDR3 consists of 16 residues. The trim removed 4 bases at V and 5 bases at J, leaving 4 bases unmatched. CDR3 residues: CASSYEGLAGTGELFF. For the CDR3, the DNA is TGTGCCAGCAGTTACGAGGGACTAGCGGGAACCGGGGAGCTGTTTTTT.

The chain employs TRBV28 and TRBJ1-1; a weak D match, TRBD1 (6 bases). The germline V gene encodes CDR1 MDHEN and CDR2 SYDVKM. There are 15 residues in the CDR3. V was clipped by 7 bases and J by 5 bases, with 20 bases between them. The CDR3 coding sequence is TGTGCCAGCAACACCCTCGACAGGCTTTTAACTGAAGCTTTCTTT. It yields the protein CASNTLDRLLTEAFF. Looking up the rest from reference TRBV28 and TRBJ1-1 gives the full variable domain: DVKVTQSSRYLVKRTGEKVFLECVQDMDHENMFWYRQDPGLGLRLIYFSYDVKMKEKGDIPEGYSVSREKKERFSLILESASTNQTSMYLCASNTLDRLLTEAFFGQGTRLTVV.

The rearrangement joins TRBV5-1 to TRBJ1-2; a possible D gene is TRBD1 (6 bases). The CDR3 has 15 residues. V lost 0 bases, J lost 8 bases, and 17 bases lay in between. Germline V gives CDR1 SGHRS, CDR2 YFSETQ. The CDR3, as DNA: TGCGCCAGCAGCTTGGATCCACAGGGTTTTGACGGCTACACCTTC. Translated: CASSLDPQGFDGYTF.

Here the CDR3 DNA reads TGTGCCAGTAGTATACTGGGAGGCGTGTGGGCTTTCTTT. This encodes CASSILGGVWAFF. The rearrangement links TRBV19 to TRBJ1-1; D ambiguous. Germline V gene sequence: CDR1 LNHDA, CDR2 SQIVND (reference sequence). The V gene lost 2 bases and the J gene lost 11 bases, with 15 bases spanning the gap. There are 13 residues in the CDR3.

In DNA, the CDR3 is TGTGCCAGCAGTCCCCCCGGGAGGGGGGGCACAGATACGCAGTATTTT. Encoded protein: CASSPPGRGGTDTQYF. This chain joins TRBV28 and TRBJ2-3; 8 bases map to TRBD2. V shed 5 bases and J 1 base; nucleotides not matched to a gene: 8. The CDR3 runs 16 residues. Germline CDR1 is MDHEN and CDR2 is SYDVKM.

This chain connects TRBV5-1 to TRBJ1-4, with D unclear. This CDR3 is built from 15 residues. Germline CDR1 and CDR2: SGHRS and YFSETQ. V lost 6 bases and J lost 4, with 16 bases in between. This chain's CDR3 is CASNMGLQSNEKLFF. Here the CDR3 DNA reads TGCGCCAGCAACATGGGCCTGCAGAGTAATGAAAAACTGTTTTTT.

The table lists this clone with a few counts. The sample carries other DNA sequences with the same CDR3. The J gene is TRBJ1-2, the V gene TRBV28; weak D call: TRBD1 (5 bases). This CDR3 has 12 residues. Germline V gene sequence: CDR1 MDHEN, CDR2 SYDVKM. Trimming pared 6 bases from V and 5 bases from J, leaving 10 bases between. The CDR3 is CASRRTGYGYTF. The CDR3 DNA follows: TGTGCCAGCAGGCGCACAGGTTATGGCTACACCTTC.

V usage is TRBV18 and J usage is TRBJ1-3; D may be TRBD1 (5 bases). Trimming took off 6 bases at V and 1 base at J, with 7 bases between the two ends. The CDR3 loop spans 13 amino acids. Germline CDR1 is KGHSH and CDR2 is LQKENI. The CDR3 bases are TGTGCCAGCTCGAAGGGGTCTGGAAACACCATATATTTT. It is translated as CASSKGSGNTIYF.

This sequence joins TRBV19 and TRBJ2-5; possible D gene TRBD1, 5 bases. Trimming took 7 bases from V and 2 from J, leaving 11 bases between them. Germline V lookup: CDR1 LNHDA, CDR2 SQIVND (reference sequence). The CDR3 runs 13 residues. CDR3 nucleotides: TGTGCCAGTACCAGGGCGGCACAAGAGACCCAGTACTTC. Residues: CASTRAAQETQYF.

The CDR3 nucleotides read TGTGCCAGCAGCTTTCAGGGGGCCATGAACACTGAAGCTTTCTTT. It specifies CASSFQGAMNTEAFF. This sequence joins TRBV7-2 and TRBJ1-1, with 8 bases aligning to TRBD1. V shed 3 bases, J shed 0 bases, and the junction held 3 bases outside the gene matches. The CDR3 is made up of 15 amino acids. Germline CDR1 and CDR2: SGHTA and FQGNSA.

The chain has TRBV18 and TRBJ2-7; TRBD1 aligns across 10 bases. Germline V gene lookup returns CDR1 KGHSH and CDR2 LQKENI. The length of the CDR3 is 15 residues. J gave up 4 bases and V 3 bases, and 6 bases lay outside the gene matches. The CDR3 region is CASSPGLDRGYEQYF. Here the CDR3 DNA reads TGTGCCAGCTCACCTGGTTTGGACAGGGGGTACGAGCAGTACTTC. Supplemented by reference TRBV18 and TRBJ2-7, the full variable domain reads NAGVMQNPRHLVRRRGQEARLRCSPMKGHSHVYWYRQLPEEGLKFMVYLQKENIIDESGMPKERFSAEFPKEGPSILRIQQVVRGDSAAYFCASSPGLDRGYEQYFGPGTRLTVT.

The table lists this clone with a few counts. The V gene is TRBV14, the J gene TRBJ2-7; 8 nucleotides match TRBD2. The CDR3 is 15 residues long. Germline-derived CDR1 and CDR2 are SGHDN and FVKESK. V lost 6 bases, J lost 1 base, and 8 bases stayed unmatched. Written as DNA, the CDR3 is TGTGCCAGCAGTTTCAGGGGCGGGAGGTCCTACGAGCAGTACTTC. It is translated as CASSFRGGRSYEQYF. Using reference TRBV14 and TRBJ2-7 for the parts outside the CDR3, the full variable domain is EAGVTQFPSHSVIEKGQTVTLRCDPISGHDNLYWYRRVMGKEIKFLLHFVKESKQDESGMPNNRFLAERTGGTYSTLKVQPAELEDSGVYFCASSFRGGRSYEQYFGPGTRLTVT.

This rearrangement joins TRBV5-1 to TRBJ2-7; D call uncertain. V lost 0 bases and J lost 4, with 8 bases in between. This CDR3 is built from 13 residues. Germline V CDR1 and CDR2: SGHRS, YFSETQ. CDR3 protein: CASSLGARYEQYF. The CDR3 DNA is TGCGCCAGCAGCTTGGGAGCCCGGTACGAGCAGTACTTC.